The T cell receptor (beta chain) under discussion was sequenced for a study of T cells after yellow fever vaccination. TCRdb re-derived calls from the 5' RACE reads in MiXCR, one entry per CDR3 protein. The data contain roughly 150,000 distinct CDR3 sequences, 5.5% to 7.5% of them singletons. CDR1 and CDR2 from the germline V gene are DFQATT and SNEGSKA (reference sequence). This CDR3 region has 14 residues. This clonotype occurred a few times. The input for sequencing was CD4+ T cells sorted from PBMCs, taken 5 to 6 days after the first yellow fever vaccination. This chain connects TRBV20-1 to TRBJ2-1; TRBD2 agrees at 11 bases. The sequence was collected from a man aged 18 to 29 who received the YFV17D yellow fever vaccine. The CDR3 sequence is CSPIAGGIYNEQFF. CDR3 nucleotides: TGCAGCCCGATAGCGGGGGGGATCTACAATGAGCAGTTCTTC.